These T cell receptor beta chains were read from a single sample in a study of blood T cells in healthy people across ages. In TCRdb, the 5' RACE reads were re-called with MiXCR into one record per CDR3 protein. The sample consists of roughly 1.5 million distinct CDR3 sequences, about 42% of them appearing once. Specimen: blood. These receptors were obtained from a woman aged 18-29 years in good health. CDR3s include the opening cysteine and the closing phenylalanine or tryptophan. The D gene is left open where the match is weak. Rows give clone size only sometimes, using once, few, many, or a class for an expanded clone.

>TRBV20-1|TRBJ2-5|NA|14|NA
CSARDVPTRETQYF
TGCAGTGCTAGAGATGTGCCGACTAGAGAGACCCAGTACTTC
>TRBV12-3/TRBV12-4|TRBJ1-2|NA|15|NA
CASTPRQLANLGYTF
TGTGCCAGCACCCCCCGACAGTTGGCAAACCTGGGCTACACCTTC
>TRBV7-8|TRBJ1-5|NA|17|NA
CASSPRGGAYSNQPQHF
TGTGCCAGCAGCCCCCGGGGAGGGGCCTATAGCAATCAGCCCCAGCATTTT
>TRBV6-6|TRBJ2-7|NA|12|TRBD1
CATRQGTYEQYF
TGTGCCACCCGACAGGGAACCTACGAGCAGTACTTC
>TRBV20-1|TRBJ1-6|NA|15|NA
CSASAPGHNNSPLHF
TGCAGTGCTAGTGCGCCGGGACACAATAATTCACCCCTCCACTTT
>TRBV24-1|TRBJ2-5|NA|16|NA
CATSAHLIGTGETQYF
TGTGCCACCAGTGCTCACCTAATCGGGACGGGGGAGACCCAGTACTTC
>TRBV20-1|TRBJ1-1|once|16|TRBD1
CSAWGRDRGLNTEAFF
TGCAGTGCTTGGGGGAGGGACAGGGGATTGAACACTGAAGCTTTCTTT
>TRBV27|TRBJ2-6|few|19|NA
CASSTHSGRSDSGANVLTF
TGTGCCAGCAGTACTCACTCAGGGCGGTCTGACTCTGGGGCCAACGTCCTGACTTTC
>TRBV29-1|TRBJ1-1|few|13|NA
CSVRKGGNTEAFF
TGCAGCGTGCGAAAGGGGGGGAACACTGAAGCTTTCTTT
>TRBV28|TRBJ2-7|NA|15|NA
CASSAPSRGLYEQYF
TGTGCCAGCAGTGCCCCTAGCAGGGGTCTCTACGAGCAGTACTTC
>TRBV2|TRBJ1-2|NA|13|NA
CASRSGQNYGYTF
TGTGCCAGCCGGTCCGGACAGAACTATGGCTACACCTTC
>TRBV29-1|TRBJ2-7|few|13|NA
CSVGNGGSYEQYF
TGCAGCGTTGGTAACGGGGGCTCCTACGAGCAGTACTTC
>TRBV10-1|TRBJ2-4|NA|14|NA
CASSDPTGKNIQYF
TGCGCCAGCAGTGACCCAACGGGCAAAAACATTCAGTACTTC
>TRBV9|TRBJ1-2|NA|15|TRBD1
CASSADTGQSHGYTF
TGTGCCAGCAGTGCAGACACGGGACAGAGCCATGGCTACACCTTC
>TRBV7-9|TRBJ1-1|NA|15|NA
CASSPPTGKNTEAFF
TGTGCCAGCAGCCCCCCGACAGGAAAGAACACTGAAGCTTTCTTT
>TRBV28|TRBJ2-7|few|16|NA
CASSSPGWGKGYEQYF
TGTGCCAGCAGTTCACCAGGGTGGGGGAAAGGCTACGAGCAGTACTTC
>TRBV4-2|TRBJ2-7|NA|18|TRBD2
CASSQTSFATSGVYEQYF
TGTGCCAGCAGCCAAACATCTTTCGCAACTAGCGGGGTCTACGAGCAGTACTTC
>TRBV29-1|TRBJ2-3|NA|19|TRBD2
CSVEVPTSGGFWDTDTQYF
TGCAGCGTTGAAGTCCCGACTAGCGGGGGGTTTTGGGACACAGATACGCAGTATTTT
>TRBV10-1|TRBJ1-2|NA|14|NA
CASSAGDSNYGYTF
TGCGCCAGCAGTGCAGGGGACTCTAACTATGGCTACACCTTC
>TRBV6-2/TRBV6-3|TRBJ1-2|few|14|NA
CASSQVVANYGYTF
TGTGCCAGCTCACAGGTCGTCGCTAACTATGGCTACACCTTC
>TRBV20-1|TRBJ2-7|few|14|NA
CSASSGLDSYEQYF
TGCAGTGCTAGCTCGGGACTGGACTCCTACGAGCAGTACTTC
>TRBV24-1|TRBJ2-3|NA|15|TRBD2
CATSEKRGRTDTQYF
TGTGCCACCAGTGAGAAGCGGGGGCGCACAGATACGCAGTATTTT
>TRBV28|TRBJ2-7|few|18|TRBD2
CASTPGLARKKRTYEQYF
TGTGCCAGCACCCCAGGACTAGCGCGGAAGAAGAGGACCTACGAGCAGTACTTC
>TRBV20-1|TRBJ1-5|NA|15|NA
CSANRQILSNQPQHF
TGCAGTGCTAACAGACAGATTTTAAGCAATCAGCCCCAGCATTTT
>TRBV20-1|TRBJ1-1|NA|14|TRBD1
CSARTGTGLTEAFF
TGCAGTGCTAGGACCGGGACAGGGTTAACTGAAGCTTTCTTT
>TRBV10-3|TRBJ2-1|NA|15|TRBD2
CAIRSGGAFNNEQFF
TGTGCCATCAGGAGCGGGGGGGCCTTCAACAATGAGCAGTTCTTC
>TRBV5-1|TRBJ2-5|NA|14|NA
CASSLGKLQETQYF
TGCGCCAGCAGCTTGGGAAAGCTGCAAGAGACCCAGTACTTC
>TRBV2|TRBJ2-5|once|11|NA
CASSEGQTQYF
TGTGCCAGCAGTGAGGGGCAGACCCAGTACTTC
>TRBV12-3/TRBV12-4|TRBJ1-1|NA|14|NA
CASTLTGRRSEAFF
TGTGCCAGCACACTAACAGGGAGAAGGTCTGAAGCTTTCTTT
>TRBV11-2|TRBJ1-1|NA|16|NA
CASSLATSNLNTEAFF
TGTGCCAGCAGCTTAGCAACTTCAAATCTGAACACTGAAGCTTTCTTT
>TRBV12-3/TRBV12-4|TRBJ1-2|NA|12|NA
CASQGRGGGYTF
TGTGCCAGCCAAGGCAGGGGTGGAGGCTACACCTTC
>TRBV12-3/TRBV12-4|TRBJ1-1|NA|11|NA
CASSLGERAFF
TGTGCCAGCAGTTTGGGAGAGCGAGCTTTCTTT
>TRBV30|TRBJ2-7|NA|11|NA
CAWSGLNEQYF
TGTGCCTGGAGTGGTCTCAACGAGCAGTACTTC
>TRBV6-5|TRBJ1-2|many|17|NA
CASSYSTIQGDFYGYTF
TGTGCCAGCAGTTACTCTACGATACAGGGCGACTTCTATGGCTACACCTTC
>TRBV20-1|TRBJ2-4|NA|16|TRBD2
CSARDPAGGVKNIQYF
TGCAGTGCTAGAGATCCAGCGGGAGGGGTGAAAAACATTCAGTACTTC
>TRBV2|TRBJ2-3|NA|14|NA
CASSAERSTDTQYF
TGTGCCAGCAGTGCGGAGCGGAGCACAGATACGCAGTATTTT
>TRBV7-9|TRBJ2-3|NA|14|NA
CARSLIPTTDTQYF
TGTGCCAGAAGCCTAATACCCACCACAGATACGCAGTATTTT
>TRBV19|TRBJ1-1|NA|15|TRBD1
CASSIRDRGPTEAFF
TGTGCCAGTAGTATAAGAGACAGGGGGCCCACTGAAGCTTTCTTT
>TRBV14|TRBJ2-1|few|19|TRBD2
CASSHLRKASGISYNEQFF
TGTGCCAGCAGCCACCTAAGGAAGGCTAGCGGGATCTCCTACAATGAGCAGTTCTTC
>TRBV12-3/TRBV12-4|TRBJ2-1|NA|14|NA
CASSEDISYNEQFF
TGTGCCAGCAGCGAGGATATCTCCTACAATGAGCAGTTCTTC
>TRBV7-2|TRBJ1-1|NA|14|NA
CASSSGPSNTEAFF
TGTGCCAGCAGCTCTGGACCCTCGAACACTGAAGCTTTCTTT
>TRBV5-1|TRBJ2-2|NA|13|NA
CASSFVGAGELFF
TGCGCCAGCAGCTTTGTGGGTGCCGGGGAGCTGTTTTTT
>TRBV12-3/TRBV12-4|TRBJ2-3|few|17|NA
CASSLVGQRLVTDTQYF
TGTGCCAGCAGTTTAGTTGGACAACGGCTAGTAACAGATACGCAGTATTTT
>TRBV7-9|TRBJ2-7|NA|17|TRBD2
CASSSTISGGSSYEQYF
TGTGCCAGCAGCTCAACCATCTCGGGGGGGAGCTCCTACGAGCAGTACTTC
>TRBV20-1|TRBJ1-5|once|18|NA
CSARDWGQGLGSNQPQHF
TGCAGTGCTAGAGATTGGGGCCAAGGCTTGGGTAGCAATCAGCCCCAGCATTTT
>TRBV20-1|TRBJ1-6|NA|13|NA
CSASDRRNSPLHF
TGCAGTGCCTCCGACAGGCGTAATTCACCCCTCCACTTT
>TRBV12-3/TRBV12-4|TRBJ2-2|once|15|TRBD2
CASGPTSGSTGELFF
TGTGCCAGCGGGCCGACTAGCGGGAGCACCGGGGAGCTGTTTTTT
>TRBV28|TRBJ1-5|NA|15|NA
CASSLSGADNQPQHF
TGTGCCAGCAGTTTATCAGGGGCGGACAATCAGCCCCAGCATTTT
>TRBV4-1|TRBJ2-7|NA|16|TRBD2
CASSHYLAGGDNEQYF
TGCGCCAGCAGCCATTACCTAGCGGGGGGGGACAATGAGCAGTACTTC